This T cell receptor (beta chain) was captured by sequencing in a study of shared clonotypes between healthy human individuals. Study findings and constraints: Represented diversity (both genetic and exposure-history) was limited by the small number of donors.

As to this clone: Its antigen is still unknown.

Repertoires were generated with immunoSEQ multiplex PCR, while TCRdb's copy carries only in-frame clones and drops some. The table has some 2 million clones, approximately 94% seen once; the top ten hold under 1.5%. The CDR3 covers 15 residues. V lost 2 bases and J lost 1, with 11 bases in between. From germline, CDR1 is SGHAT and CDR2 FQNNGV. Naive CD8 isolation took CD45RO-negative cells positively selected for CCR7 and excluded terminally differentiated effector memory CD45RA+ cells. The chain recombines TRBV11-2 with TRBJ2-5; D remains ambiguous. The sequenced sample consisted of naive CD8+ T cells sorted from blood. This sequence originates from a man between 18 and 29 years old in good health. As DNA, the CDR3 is TGTGCCAGCAGCTTAAATTTTCAACTCCAAGAGACCCAGTACTTC. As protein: CASSLNFQLQETQYF.